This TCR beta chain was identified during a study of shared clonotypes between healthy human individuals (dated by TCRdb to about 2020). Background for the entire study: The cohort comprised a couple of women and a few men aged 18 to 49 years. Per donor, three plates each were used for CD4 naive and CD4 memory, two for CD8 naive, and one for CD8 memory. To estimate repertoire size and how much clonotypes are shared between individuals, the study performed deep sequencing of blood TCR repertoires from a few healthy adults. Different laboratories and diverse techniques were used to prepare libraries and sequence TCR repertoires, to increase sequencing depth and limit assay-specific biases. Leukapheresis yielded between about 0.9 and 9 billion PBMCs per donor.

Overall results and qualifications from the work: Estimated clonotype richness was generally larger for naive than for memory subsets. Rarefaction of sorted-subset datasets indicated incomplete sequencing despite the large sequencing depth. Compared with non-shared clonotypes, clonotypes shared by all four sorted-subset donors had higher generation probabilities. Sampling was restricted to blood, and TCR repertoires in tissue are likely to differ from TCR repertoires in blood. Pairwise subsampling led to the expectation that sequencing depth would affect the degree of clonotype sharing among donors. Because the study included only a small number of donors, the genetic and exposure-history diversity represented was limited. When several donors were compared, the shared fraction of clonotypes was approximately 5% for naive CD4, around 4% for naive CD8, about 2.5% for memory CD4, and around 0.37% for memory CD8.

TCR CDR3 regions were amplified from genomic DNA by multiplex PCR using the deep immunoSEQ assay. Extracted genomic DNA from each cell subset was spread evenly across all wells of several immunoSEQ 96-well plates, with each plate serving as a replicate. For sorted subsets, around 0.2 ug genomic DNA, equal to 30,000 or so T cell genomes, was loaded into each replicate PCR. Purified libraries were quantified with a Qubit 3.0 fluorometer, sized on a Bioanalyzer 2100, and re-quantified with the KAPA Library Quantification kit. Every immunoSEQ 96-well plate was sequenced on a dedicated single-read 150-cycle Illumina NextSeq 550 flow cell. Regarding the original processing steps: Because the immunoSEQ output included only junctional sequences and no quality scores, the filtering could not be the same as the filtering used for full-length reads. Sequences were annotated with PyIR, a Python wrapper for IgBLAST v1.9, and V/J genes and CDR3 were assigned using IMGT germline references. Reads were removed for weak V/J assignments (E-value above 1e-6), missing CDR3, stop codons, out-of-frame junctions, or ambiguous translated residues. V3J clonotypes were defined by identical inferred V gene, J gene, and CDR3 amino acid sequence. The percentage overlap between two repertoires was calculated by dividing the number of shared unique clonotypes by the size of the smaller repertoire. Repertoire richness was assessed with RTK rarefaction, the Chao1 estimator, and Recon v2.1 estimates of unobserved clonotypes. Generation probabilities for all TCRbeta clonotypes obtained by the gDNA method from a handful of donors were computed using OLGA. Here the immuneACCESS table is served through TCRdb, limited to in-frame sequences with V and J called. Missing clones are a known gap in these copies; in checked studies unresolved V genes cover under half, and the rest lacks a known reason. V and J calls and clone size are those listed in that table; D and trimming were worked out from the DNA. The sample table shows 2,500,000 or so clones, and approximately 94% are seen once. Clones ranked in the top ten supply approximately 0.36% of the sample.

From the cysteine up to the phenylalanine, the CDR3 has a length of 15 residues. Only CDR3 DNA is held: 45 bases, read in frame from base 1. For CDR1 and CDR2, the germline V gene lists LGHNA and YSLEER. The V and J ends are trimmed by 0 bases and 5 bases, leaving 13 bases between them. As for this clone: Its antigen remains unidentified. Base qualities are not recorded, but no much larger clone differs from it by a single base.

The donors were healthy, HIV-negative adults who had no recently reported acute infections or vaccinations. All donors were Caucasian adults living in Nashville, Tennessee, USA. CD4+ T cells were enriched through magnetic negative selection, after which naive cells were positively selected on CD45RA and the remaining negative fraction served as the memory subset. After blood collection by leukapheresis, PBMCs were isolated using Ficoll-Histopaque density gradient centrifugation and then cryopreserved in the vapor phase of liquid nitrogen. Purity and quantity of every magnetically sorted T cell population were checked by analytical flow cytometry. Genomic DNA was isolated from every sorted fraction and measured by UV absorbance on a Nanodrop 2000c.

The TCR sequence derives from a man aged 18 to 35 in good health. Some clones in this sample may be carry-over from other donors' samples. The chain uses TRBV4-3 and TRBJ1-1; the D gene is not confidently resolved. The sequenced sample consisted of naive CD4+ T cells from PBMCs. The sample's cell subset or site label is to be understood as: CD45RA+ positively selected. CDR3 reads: CASSQDLTLTTEAFF. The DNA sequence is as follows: TGCGCCAGCAGCCAAGATCTGACCCTCACTACTGAAGCTTTCTTT.